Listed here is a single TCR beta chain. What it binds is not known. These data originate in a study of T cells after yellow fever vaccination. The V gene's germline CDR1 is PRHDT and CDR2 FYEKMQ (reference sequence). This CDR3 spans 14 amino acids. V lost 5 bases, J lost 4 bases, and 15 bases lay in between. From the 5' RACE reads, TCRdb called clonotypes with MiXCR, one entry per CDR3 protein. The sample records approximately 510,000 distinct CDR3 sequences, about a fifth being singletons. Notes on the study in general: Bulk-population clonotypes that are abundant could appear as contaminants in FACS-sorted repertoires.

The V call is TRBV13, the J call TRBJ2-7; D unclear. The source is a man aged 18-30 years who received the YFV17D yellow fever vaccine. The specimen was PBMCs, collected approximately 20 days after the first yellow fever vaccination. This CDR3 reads CASSPRQTAYEQYF. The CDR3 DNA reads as TGTGCCAGCAGCCCCCGTCAAACGGCGTACGAGCAGTACTTC.